Shown below are 29 T cell receptor beta chains from a single sample sequenced in a study of cytomegalovirus exposure and HLA in healthy donors. The PCR used 60 Vbeta and 13 Jbeta primers. The assay was immunoSEQ multiplex PCR, and TCRdb's table has in-frame clones only and misses some. Altogether 200,000 or so clones are present, roughly 74% being singletons, with the ten largest covering 5% to 6%. Input material: PBMCs. All receptors derive from a woman aged 25 to 39 in good health and CMV-seropositive.

V usage is TRBV9 and J usage is TRBJ2-7, with a possible D match to TRBD2 (6 bases). The CDR3 length is 15 residues. V lost 3 bases and J 2 bases, leaving 15 bases between the germline ends. Germline V gene lookup returns CDR1 SGDLS and CDR2 YYNGEE. The CDR3 bases are TGTGCCAGCAGCGAAGGAGGGGCCTCCACCTACGAGCAGTACTTC. It is translated as CASSEGGASTYEQYF.

The V and J genes are TRBV4-1 and TRBJ1-5, with D uncertain. This CDR3 has 15 amino acids. Germline V CDR1 and CDR2: MGHRA, YSYEKL. V was shortened by 0 bases and J by 7 bases, with 13 bases between the two germline ends. CDR3 loop: CASSQDGKPRQPQHF. The DNA of the CDR3 is TGCGCCAGCAGCCAAGACGGTAAGCCCCGGCAGCCCCAGCATTTT.

This chain connects TRBV7-9 to TRBJ1-4; 9 bases fit TRBD1. The CDR3 has 15 amino acids. J was trimmed by 5 bases and V by 1 base; bases with no gene match: 2. Germline values: CDR1 SEHNR, CDR2 FQNEAQ (reference sequence). The CDR3 DNA sequence: TGTGCCAGCAGCTTAGGCGGGACAGGGAATGAAAAACTGTTTTTT. It is translated as CASSLGGTGNEKLFF.

The J gene is TRBJ1-1, the V gene TRBV6-1; D is ambiguous. V shed 1 base and J shed 6 bases, with 9 bases lying between them. Germline-derived CDR1 and CDR2 are MNHNS and SASEGT. This CDR3 has 13 residues. CDR3 sequence (DNA): TGTGCCAGCAGTGAAGGTTCAGCGCCTGAAGCTTTCTTT. It specifies CASSEGSAPEAFF.

This clone was seen a few times. The J gene is TRBJ1-2, the V gene TRBV28; tentative D call: TRBD1 (5 bases). The CDR3 runs 15 residues. Germline V gives CDR1 MDHEN, CDR2 SYDVKM. The V gene lost 5 bases and the J gene lost 7 bases, with 20 bases spanning the gap. CDR3 nucleotides: TGTGCCAGCAGTGACGTTAAACGGGGGGGACGTGGCTACACCTTC. Translation: CASSDVKRGGRGYTF.

V and J are TRBV7-8 and TRBJ2-3; TRBD2 is a possible D gene (6 bases). Germline V gene data show CDR1 as SGHVS and CDR2 as FQNEAQ. Deletions cut 5 bases from V and 6 bases from J, with 12 bases between. This CDR3 spans 13 amino acids. The CDR3 DNA reads TGTGCCAGCAGCGCGGGACCGGCTGATACGCAGTATTTT. Translated, it gives CASSAGPADTQYF.

The chain joins TRBV7-9 to TRBJ2-3; tentatively, D is TRBD2 (5 bases). CDR3 length: 16 residues. The ends were cut back, 5 bases at V and 3 bases at J, with 18 bases in the middle. Germline V gene lookup returns CDR1 SEHNR and CDR2 FQNEAQ (reference sequence). CDR3 sequence reads: CASSQTRASGTDTQYF. CDR3 DNA: TGTGCCAGCAGCCAAACGAGAGCGAGCGGTACAGATACGCAGTATTTT. Full variable domain (remainder filled in from reference TRBV7-9 and TRBJ2-3): DTGVSQNPRHKITKRGQNVTFRCDPISEHNRLYWYRQTLGQGPEFLTYFQNEAQLEKSRLLSDRFSAERPKGSFSTLEIQRTEQGDSAMYLCASSQTRASGTDTQYFGPGTRLTVL.

The chain uses TRBV27 and TRBJ1-2, with D perhaps matching TRBD1 (6 bases). The V end was cut by 6 bases, the J end by 5 bases, with 13 bases between. The germline V gene encodes CDR1 MNHEY and CDR2 SMNVEV (reference sequence). The CDR3 is 13 amino acids. The CDR3: CASRRGQSYGYTF. DNA of the CDR3: TGTGCCAGCAGACGCGGACAGAGTTATGGCTACACCTTC.

This clone was seen only a few times. The CDR3 DNA follows: TGTGCCACCAGCATGGACAGCTCCTATAATTCACCCCTCCACTTT. Translated, it gives CATSMDSSYNSPLHF. This chain uses TRBV15 with TRBJ1-6; perhaps TRBD1 as D (6 bases). The germline gives CDR1 LNHNV, CDR2 YYDKDF (reference sequence). V was shortened by 4 bases and J by 0 bases, with 7 bases between the two germline ends. The CDR3 covers 15 residues.

This chain uses TRBV28 with TRBJ2-7, with 12 bases fitting TRBD1. CDR1 and CDR2 (germline): MDHEN, SYDVKM. V gave up 4 bases and J gave up 9 bases; unmatched junction bases: 10. CDR3 size: 15 residues. In DNA form, the CDR3 reads TGTGCCAGCAGTTACGGGACAGGGGGCGCATTACGGCAGTACTTC. This encodes CASSYGTGGALRQYF.

The count of this clone is one. V gene TRBV25-1 combines with J gene TRBJ2-7; no firm D call. The CDR3 totals 14 residues. The V gene lost 5 bases and the J gene lost 3 bases, with 14 bases spanning the gap. CDR1 and CDR2 (germline): MGHDK, SYGVNS. CDR3 loop: CASSNAGIIYEQYF. CDR3 DNA sequence: TGTGCCAGCAGTAATGCAGGCATAATCTACGAGCAGTACTTC.

The rearrangement links TRBV27 to TRBJ1-2; 10 nucleotides line up with TRBD1. The CDR3 loop spans 15 amino acids. CDR1 is MNHEY and CDR2 is SMNVEV in the germline V gene (reference sequence). V trimming: 5 bases; J trimming: 4 bases; junction bases outside the gene matches: 7. The CDR3 reads CASSIRTGGLYGYTF. The DNA of the CDR3 is TGTGCCAGCAGTATTCGGACAGGGGGTCTCTATGGCTACACCTTC.

The chain recombines TRBV4-1 with TRBJ1-4; no reliable D call. From germline, CDR1 is MGHRA and CDR2 YSYEKL. Trimming took 3 bases from V and 3 from J, leaving 20 bases between them. The CDR3 is made up of 18 amino acids. The CDR3 region has the DNA TGCGCCAGCAGCCACCCGCACGGAGGCCGGGCGCCTAATGAAAAACTGTTTTTT. Encoded protein: CASSHPHGGRAPNEKLFF.

The chain combines TRBV9 with TRBJ2-3; D may be TRBD2 (6 bases). V was pared by 0 bases and J by 3 bases, with 14 bases between. The CDR3 covers 16 residues. In germline, CDR1 is SGDLS, CDR2 YYNGEE. The CDR3 DNA follows: TGTGCCAGCAGCGTAGGACCCGGGGGATGGACAGATACGCAGTATTTT. This encodes CASSVGPGGWTDTQYF.

The chain links TRBV2 to TRBJ2-1; no clear D. Germline CDR1 and CDR2: SNHLY and FYNNEI. Trimming left V 10 bases short and J 7 bases short, with 11 bases between. The CDR3 is 11 amino acids. CDR3 coding DNA: TGTGCCATCGACTCCCGGAATGAGCAGTTCTTC. It translates to CAIDSRNEQFF.

V and J are TRBV10-1 and TRBJ2-3, with D perhaps matching TRBD2 (6 bases). V lost 4 bases and J 1 base, leaving 9 bases between the germline ends. CDR1 and CDR2 from the germline V gene are WNHNN and SYGVQD (reference sequence). The CDR3 loop spans 14 amino acids. CDR3 in DNA: TGCGCCAGCAGTGCTAGCGACGGCACAGATACGCAGTATTTT. It encodes CASSASDGTDTQYF.

V is TRBV4-1 and J is TRBJ2-1, with TRBD2 matching over 8 bases. The V and J ends lost 1 base and 3 bases, in that order; junction bases with no gene match: 5. Germline lookup yields CDR1 MGHRA and CDR2 YSYEKL. This CDR3 is 16 amino acids long. CDR3 nucleotides: TGCGCCAGCAGCCAAGTAATAGCGGGACTCTACAATGAGCAGTTCTTC. Translation gives CASSQVIAGLYNEQFF.

The chain uses TRBV19 and TRBJ1-4; 12 positions agree with TRBD1. The length of the CDR3 is 14 residues. The V segment lost 5 bases and the J segment 11 bases; nucleotides outside the gene matches: 6. The germline CDR1 and CDR2 sequences are LNHDA and SQIVND (reference sequence). CDR3 bases: TGTGCCAGTAGTCAAGGGACAGGGGGCGAGAAACTGTTTTTT. Residues: CASSQGTGGEKLFF.

To note about this clone: Distinct nucleotide sequences in the sample also encode this CDR3. The chain combines TRBV29-1 with TRBJ2-1; weak D call: TRBD1 (6 bases). The CDR3 has 15 amino acids. V was pared by 7 bases and J by 0 bases, with 16 bases between. Germline CDR1 reads SQVTM; CDR2 reads ANQGSEA. DNA for the CDR3: TGCAGCGCAGGGGACCCCCTTCGCTCCTACAATGAGCAGTTCTTC. It codes for CSAGDPLRSYNEQFF.

This clone was counted only a few times. This sequence joins TRBV5-1 and TRBJ2-1; 10 bases are shared with TRBD2. J lost 0 bases, V lost 4 bases, and 4 bases had no gene match. This CDR3 region has 16 residues. Germline values: CDR1 SGHRS, CDR2 YFSETQ. The CDR3, as DNA: TGCGCCAGCAGCCCGATAGCGGGAGGCTCCTACAATGAGCAGTTCTTC. Protein product: CASSPIAGGSYNEQFF.

The V gene is TRBV5-6, the J gene TRBJ2-2; D is undetermined. Trimming took 4 bases from V and 3 from J, leaving 7 bases between them. Germline V gives CDR1 SGHDT, CDR2 YYEEEE. The CDR3 sequence is 13 residues long. CDR3 protein: CASSQIDTGELFF. DNA of the CDR3: TGTGCCAGCAGCCAAATAGACACCGGGGAGCTGTTTTTT.

The chain recombines TRBV7-3 with TRBJ1-5, with D perhaps matching TRBD1 (6 bases). Trimming removed 11 bases at V and 8 bases at J, with 22 bases between. Germline V gene lookup returns CDR1 SGHTA and CDR2 FQGTGA. The CDR3 runs to 14 residues. The CDR3 is CAGIQRGTNEPQHF. The CDR3 DNA sequence: TGTGCCGGAATACAGCGAGGGACAAATGAGCCCCAGCATTTT.

This clone appeared a single time. The chain couples TRBV6-6 to TRBJ2-7, with 8 bases aligning to TRBD1. Germline lookup yields CDR1 MNHNY and CDR2 SVGAGI (reference sequence). CDR3 length equals 16 residues. V dropped 2 bases and J dropped 3; count of bases not matched to a gene: 9. The CDR3 DNA follows: TGTGCCAGCAGTTACCCCGGACAGGGTGGTAGCTACGAGCAGTACTTC. This gives the protein CASSYPGQGGSYEQYF.

The CDR3 sequence: CASSIGTTPPNTGELFF. The CDR3 DNA sequence: TGTGCCAGTAGTATTGGGACTACTCCTCCGAACACCGGGGAGCTGTTTTTT. The V call is TRBV19, the J call TRBJ2-2; 7 bases agree with TRBD2. V dropped 3 bases and J dropped 0; count of bases not matched to a gene: 7. The germline CDR1 and CDR2 sequences are LNHDA and SQIVND (reference sequence). The length of the CDR3 is 17 residues.

This clone showed up just once. V and J are TRBV11-2 and TRBJ1-1; D might be TRBD1 (5 bases). Trimming cost V 8 bases and J 1 base, with 14 bases left between them. The length of the CDR3 is 14 residues. In germline, CDR1 is SGHAT, CDR2 FQNNGV. In nucleotides, the CDR3 is TGTGCCAGCGCAAAGCTTAGGGGGAACACTGAAGCTTTCTTT. This codes for CASAKLRGNTEAFF. Filled out from reference TRBV11-2 and TRBJ1-1, the complete variable domain reads EAGVAQSPRYKIIEKRQSVAFWCNPISGHATLYWYQQILGQGPKLLIQFQNNGVVDDSQLPKDRFSAERLKGVDSTLKIQPAKLEDSAVYLCASAKLRGNTEAFFGQGTRLTVV.

The sample holds a few counts of this clone. The gene calls are TRBV4-3 and TRBJ2-7; D is perhaps TRBD2 (6 bases). Trimming shortened V by 4 bases and J by 3 bases, and 16 bases separated the two germline ends. Germline CDR1 reads LGHNA; CDR2 reads YSLEER. There are 15 residues in the CDR3. The CDR3 spells CASSLLAGTIYEQYF. Here the CDR3 DNA reads TGCGCCAGCAGCCTTTTGGCGGGGACCATCTACGAGCAGTACTTC.

This rearrangement joins TRBV2 to TRBJ2-3, with D tentatively TRBD2 (5 bases). Germline values: CDR1 SNHLY, CDR2 FYNNEI. There are 15 residues in the CDR3. Trimming pared 7 bases from V and 4 bases from J, leaving 18 bases between. For the CDR3, the DNA is TGTGCCAGCAACCTACTAGAATCGCCCTCAGATACGCAGTATTTT. Translating it yields CASNLLESPSDTQYF. The variable domain in full, with the rest retrieved from reference TRBV2 and TRBJ2-3, is EPEVTQTPSHQVTQMGQEVILRCVPISNHLYFYWYRQILGQKVEFLVSFYNNEISEKSEIFDDQFSVERPDGSNFTLKIRSTKLEDSAMYFCASNLLESPSDTQYFGPGTRLTVL.

The chain combines TRBV5-1 with TRBJ1-2; 8 positions agree with TRBD1. Trimming cost V 0 bases and J 1 base; bases outside gene matches: 8. The CDR3 runs to 17 residues. Germline assignment: CDR1 SGHRS and CDR2 YFSETQ. CDR3 coding DNA: TGCGCCAGCAGCTTGGTTGGGGCAGGGGGCGTTAACTATGGCTACACCTTC. This codes for CASSLVGAGGVNYGYTF.

V and J are TRBV2 and TRBJ2-1, with D unresolved. The CDR3 has 11 residues. Trimming removed 8 bases from V and 1 base from J, with 3 bases in between. Germline values: CDR1 SNHLY, CDR2 FYNNEI. CDR3 sequence reads: CASPSYNEQFF. CDR3 in DNA: TGTGCCAGCCCATCCTACAATGAGCAGTTCTTC.